This T cell receptor (beta chain) was recovered during a study of blood T cell repertoires in COVID-19. At the level of the study: The analysed material was cDNA or gDNA that came from T cells, B-cell-depleted T cells, or PBMCs.

Assay used: immunoSEQ multiplex PCR; TCRdb lists only in-frame clones, some missing. The table has approximately 200,000 clones, just under 90% seen once. V was trimmed by 3 bases and J by 1 base, leaving 14 bases between them. This CDR3 has 16 residues. Germline CDR1 KGHSH, CDR2 LQKENI. Sequencing was performed on peripheral blood. The chain couples TRBV18 to TRBJ2-3; possible D gene TRBD1, 5 bases. The sequence was obtained from a man between 60 and 75 years old who had recovered from COVID-19. As DNA, the CDR3 is TGTGCCAGCTCACCCGCATGGGGCGGTGGCACAGATACGCAGTATTTT. Its translation is CASSPAWGGGTDTQYF.